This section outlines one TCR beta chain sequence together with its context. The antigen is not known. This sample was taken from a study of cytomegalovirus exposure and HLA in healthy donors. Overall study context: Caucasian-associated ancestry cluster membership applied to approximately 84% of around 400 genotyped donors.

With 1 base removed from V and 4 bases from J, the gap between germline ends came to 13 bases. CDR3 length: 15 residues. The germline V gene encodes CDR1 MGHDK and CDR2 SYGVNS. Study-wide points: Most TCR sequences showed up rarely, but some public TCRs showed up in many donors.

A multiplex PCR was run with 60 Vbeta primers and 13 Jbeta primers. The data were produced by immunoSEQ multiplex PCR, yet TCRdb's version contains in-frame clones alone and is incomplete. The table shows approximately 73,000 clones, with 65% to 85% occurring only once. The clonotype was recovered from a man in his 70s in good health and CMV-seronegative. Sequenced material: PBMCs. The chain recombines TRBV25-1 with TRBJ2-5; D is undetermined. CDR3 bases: TGTGCCAGCAGTGAATCGGTCCAGGCCGCAGAGACCCAGTACTTC. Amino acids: CASSESVQAAETQYF.